A single T cell receptor beta chain is shown here with its context. The sample is drawn from a study of blood T cell repertoires in COVID-19. At the level of the study: Collection of acute and convalescent COVID-19 samples took place in the United States, Italy and Spain. Sample material is recorded as cDNA or gDNA derived from T cells, B-cell-depleted T cells, or PBMCs.

Original processing notes: The authors estimated nucleated cell counts from reference gene primer amplification. Data came from immunoSEQ multiplex PCR; TCRdb stores just in-frame clones and leaves some out. The DNA was the basis for D and trimming; V, J and clone size are from that table. The repertoire includes some 130,000 clones, around 77% of them detected once, and about 10% sits in the top ten. This CDR3 is built from 13 residues. V was pared by 0 bases and J by 6 bases, with 8 bases between. Germline V lookup: CDR1 SNHLY, CDR2 FYNNEI. Material for sequencing was peripheral blood. This TCR was recovered from a human donor in a cohort sampled during active COVID-19. This chain links TRBV2 with TRBJ1-1; no clear D. The CDR3 region is CASSEARVSEAFF. DNA for the CDR3: TGTGCCAGCAGTGAAGCCCGGGTTTCTGAAGCTTTCTTT.